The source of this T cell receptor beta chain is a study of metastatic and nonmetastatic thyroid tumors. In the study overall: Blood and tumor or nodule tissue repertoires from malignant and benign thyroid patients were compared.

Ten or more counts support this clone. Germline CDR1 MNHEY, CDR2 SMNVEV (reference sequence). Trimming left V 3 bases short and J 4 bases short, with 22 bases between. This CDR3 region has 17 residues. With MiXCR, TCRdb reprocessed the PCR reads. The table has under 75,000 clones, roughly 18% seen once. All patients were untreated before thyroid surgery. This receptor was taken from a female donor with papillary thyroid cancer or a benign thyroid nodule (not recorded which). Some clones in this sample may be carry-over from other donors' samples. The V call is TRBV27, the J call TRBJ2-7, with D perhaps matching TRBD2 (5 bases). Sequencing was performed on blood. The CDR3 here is CASSLYSVAGHTYEQYF. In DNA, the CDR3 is TGTGCCAGCAGTTTGTATAGCGTGGCAGGTCACACTTACGAGCAGTACTTC.